A single TCR beta chain is shown here with its context. The PCR made use of 60 Vbeta and 13 Jbeta primers. The assay was immunoSEQ multiplex PCR, and TCRdb's table has in-frame clones only and misses some. The table records 95,000 to 150,000 clones, more than 80% of them present only once. The sample comes from a study of cytomegalovirus exposure and HLA in healthy donors. The CDR3 extends over 14 amino acids. CDR1 SGHTA and CDR2 FQGTGA come from the germline V gene. Between the trimmed V and J ends, which lost 2 bases and 8 bases, there was a span of 10 bases. The chain employs TRBV7-3 and TRBJ1-6, with D hard to call. The receptor was derived from a man aged 30 to 39 in good health and CMV-seropositive. Source material: PBMCs. The CDR3 sequence: CASSLGQRYSPLHF. The CDR3 bases are TGTGCCAGCAGCTTAGGGCAGAGATATTCACCCCTCCACTTT.